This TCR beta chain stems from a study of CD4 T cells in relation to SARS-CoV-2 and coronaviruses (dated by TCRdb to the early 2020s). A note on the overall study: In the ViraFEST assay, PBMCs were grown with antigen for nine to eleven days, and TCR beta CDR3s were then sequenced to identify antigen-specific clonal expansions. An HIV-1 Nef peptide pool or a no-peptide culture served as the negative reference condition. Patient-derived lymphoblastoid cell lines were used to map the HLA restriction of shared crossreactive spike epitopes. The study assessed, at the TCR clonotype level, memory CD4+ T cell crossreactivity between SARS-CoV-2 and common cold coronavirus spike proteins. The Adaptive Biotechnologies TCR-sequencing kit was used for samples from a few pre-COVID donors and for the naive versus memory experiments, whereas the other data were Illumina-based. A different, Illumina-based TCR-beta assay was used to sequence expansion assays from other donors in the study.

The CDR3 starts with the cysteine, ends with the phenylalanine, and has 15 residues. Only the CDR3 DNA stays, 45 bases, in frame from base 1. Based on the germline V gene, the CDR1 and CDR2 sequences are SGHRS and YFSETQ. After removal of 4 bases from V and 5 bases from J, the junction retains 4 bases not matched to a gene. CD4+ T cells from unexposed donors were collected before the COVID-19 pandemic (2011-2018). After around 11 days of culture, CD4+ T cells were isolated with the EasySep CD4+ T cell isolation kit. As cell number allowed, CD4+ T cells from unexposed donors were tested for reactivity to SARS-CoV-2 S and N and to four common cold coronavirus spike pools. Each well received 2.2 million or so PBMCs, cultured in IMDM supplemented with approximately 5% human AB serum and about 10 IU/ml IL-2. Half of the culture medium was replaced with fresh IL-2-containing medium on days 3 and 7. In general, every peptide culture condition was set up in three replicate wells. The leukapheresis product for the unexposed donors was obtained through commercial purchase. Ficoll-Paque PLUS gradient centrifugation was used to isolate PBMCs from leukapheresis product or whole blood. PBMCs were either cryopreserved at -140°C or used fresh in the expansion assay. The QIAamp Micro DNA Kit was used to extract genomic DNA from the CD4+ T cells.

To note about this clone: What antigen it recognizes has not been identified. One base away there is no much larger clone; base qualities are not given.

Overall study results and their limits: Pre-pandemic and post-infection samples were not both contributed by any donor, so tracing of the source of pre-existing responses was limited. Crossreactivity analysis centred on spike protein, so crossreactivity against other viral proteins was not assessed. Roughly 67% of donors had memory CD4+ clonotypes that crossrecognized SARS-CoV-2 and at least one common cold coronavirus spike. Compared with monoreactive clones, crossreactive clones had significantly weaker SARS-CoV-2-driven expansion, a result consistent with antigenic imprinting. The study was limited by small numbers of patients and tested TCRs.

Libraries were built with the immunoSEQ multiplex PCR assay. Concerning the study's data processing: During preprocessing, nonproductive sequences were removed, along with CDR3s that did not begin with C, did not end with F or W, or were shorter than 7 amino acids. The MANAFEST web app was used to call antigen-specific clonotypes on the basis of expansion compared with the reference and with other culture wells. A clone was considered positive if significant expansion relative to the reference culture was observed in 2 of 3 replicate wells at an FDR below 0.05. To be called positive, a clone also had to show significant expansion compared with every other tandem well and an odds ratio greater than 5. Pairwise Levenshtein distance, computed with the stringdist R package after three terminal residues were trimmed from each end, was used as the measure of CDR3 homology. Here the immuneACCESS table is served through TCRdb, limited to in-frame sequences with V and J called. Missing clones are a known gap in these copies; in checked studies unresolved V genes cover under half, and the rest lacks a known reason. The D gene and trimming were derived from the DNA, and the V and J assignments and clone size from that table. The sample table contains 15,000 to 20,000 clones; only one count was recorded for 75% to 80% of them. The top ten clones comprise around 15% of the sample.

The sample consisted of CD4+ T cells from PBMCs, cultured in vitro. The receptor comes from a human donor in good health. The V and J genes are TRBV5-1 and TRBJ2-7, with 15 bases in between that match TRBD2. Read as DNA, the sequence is TGCGCCAGCAGCCGGACTAGCGGGAGGGACCACGAGCAGTACTTC. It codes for CASSRTSGRDHEQYF.